This section outlines one T cell receptor (beta chain) sequence together with its context. Its antigen is currently unknown. Clones were read by immunoSEQ multiplex PCR, and TCRdb kept only the in-frame ones, dropping some. The sample consists of 85,000 to 100,000 clones, roughly 89% of them appearing once. This sample stems from a study of OX40 agonist ivuxolimab in advanced cancers. About the research overall: Patients received ivuxolimab, an agonistic anti-OX40 (CD134) antibody. General observations from the study: Nonresponders, in some cases, also had low normalized T-cell clonal expansion.

Patients were ruled out by autoimmune disease history or systemic immunosuppression. Germline CDR1 is SGHDN and CDR2 is FVKESK. The CDR3 is made up of 13 amino acids. The V end was cut by 1 base, the J end by 2 bases, with 5 bases between. This rearrangement joins TRBV14 to TRBJ1-2, with D possibly being TRBD1 (5 bases). The source of this sequence is an adult with an advanced solid tumor such as melanoma, head and neck, liver or kidney cancer. The material sequenced was CD4+ or CD8+ T cells sorted from blood, taken in a trial of the OX40 agonist ivuxolimab. The CDR3 DNA reads as TGTGCCAGCAGCCAAGGACAGAACTATGGCTACACCTTC. It yields the protein CASSQGQNYGYTF.